This entry lists 24 T cell receptor beta chains sequenced from one sample in a study of blood T cell repertoires in COVID-19. Produced via immunoSEQ multiplex PCR; TCRdb's table is partial and in-frame only. The repertoire has around 300,000 clones, around nine tenths of them found once; the top ten carry under 2.5%. The sample taken for sequencing was peripheral blood. These TCRs come from a man in his fifties with acute or convalescent COVID-19.

The chain is built from TRBV7-9 and TRBJ2-1; 9 bases fit TRBD1. This CDR3 contains 15 residues. Trimming removed 4 bases from V and 7 bases from J; junction bases left unmatched: 8. Germline values: CDR1 SEHNR, CDR2 FQNEAQ (reference sequence). CDR3 sequence reads: CASSWSGTGSNEQFF. The CDR3 DNA follows: TGTGCCAGCAGCTGGTCCGGGACAGGGAGTAATGAGCAGTTCTTC.

The chain carries TRBV2 and TRBJ1-6; the D gene is possibly TRBD1 (6 bases). Germline V gene sequence: CDR1 SNHLY, CDR2 FYNNEI. CDR3 length: 15 residues. V gave up 6 bases and J gave up 7 bases, with 16 bases separating them. CDR3 in amino acids: CASSIQQGGNSPLHF. The CDR3 DNA reads TGTGCCAGCAGCATCCAACAGGGCGGAAATTCACCCCTCCACTTT.

This clone has only one observation. The chain couples TRBV19 to TRBJ2-3; 7 bases are shared with TRBD1. The V segment lost 6 bases and the J segment 2 bases; nucleotides outside the gene matches: 5. This CDR3 is 14 amino acids long. Per germline, CDR1 LNHDA and CDR2 SQIVND (reference sequence). The chain's CDR3 is CASSTGTDTDTQYF. The DNA of the CDR3 is TGTGCCAGTAGCACCGGGACAGACACAGATACGCAGTATTTT.

This chain connects TRBV10-3 to TRBJ2-2; 9 bases are shared with TRBD2. V gave up 6 bases and J gave up 3 bases; unmatched junction bases: 2. This CDR3 comprises 14 residues. The germline V gene encodes CDR1 ENHRY and CDR2 SYGVKD. CDR3 sequence reads: CAIRGLADTGELFF. CDR3 bases: TGTGCCATCAGGGGACTAGCTGACACCGGGGAGCTGTTTTTT.

V is TRBV30 and J is TRBJ1-3; the D is unclear. The germline CDR1 and CDR2 sequences are GTSNPN and SVGIG (reference sequence). The CDR3 runs 15 residues. The V and J ends lost 0 bases and 0 bases respectively, with 9 bases between them. The CDR3 DNA follows: TGTGCCTGGAGTGTACTCGGGAGCTCTGGAAACACCATATATTTT. The encoded protein is CAWSVLGSSGNTIYF.

The chain links TRBV6-5 to TRBJ1-1, with D perhaps TRBD1 (5 bases). CDR3 length equals 13 residues. Trimming removed 4 bases from V and 3 bases from J, with 9 bases in between. Per germline, CDR1 MNHEY and CDR2 SVGAGI. The chain's CDR3 is CASSFDSYTEAFF. The DNA of the CDR3 is TGTGCCAGCAGTTTCGACAGCTACACTGAAGCTTTCTTT.

V is TRBV11-2 and J is TRBJ2-7; 10 bases are a match to TRBD1. CDR1 SGHAT and CDR2 FQNNGV come from the germline V gene. The J segment lost 6 bases and the V segment lost 0 bases, leaving 2 bases of the junction unmatched. CDR3 length equals 14 residues. This CDR3 is CASSLERTGGEQYF. Written as DNA, the CDR3 is TGTGCCAGCAGCTTAGAAAGGACAGGGGGCGAGCAGTACTTC. The entire variable domain, with the rest obtained from reference TRBV11-2 and TRBJ2-7, is as follows: EAGVAQSPRYKIIEKRQSVAFWCNPISGHATLYWYQQILGQGPKLLIQFQNNGVVDDSQLPKDRFSAERLKGVDSTLKIQPAKLEDSAVYLCASSLERTGGEQYFGPGTRLTVT.

J is TRBJ1-1 and V is TRBV18, with D maybe TRBD1 (6 bases). The CDR3 has 17 residues. V shed 3 bases and J shed 1 base, with 18 bases lying between them. CDR1 and CDR2 from the germline V gene are KGHSH and LQKENI. The CDR3 protein is CASSPLGSGGENTEAFF. CDR3 DNA: TGTGCCAGCTCACCTCTCGGATCGGGGGGCGAGAACACTGAAGCTTTCTTT.

The chain is built from TRBV29-1 and TRBJ1-2, with a weak D call TRBD1 (5 bases). The CDR3 runs 12 residues. Trimming left V 4 bases short and J 2 bases short, with 8 bases between. CDR1 and CDR2 (germline): SQVTM, ANQGSEA. The CDR3 nucleotides read TGCAGCGTTGGGAGGGGCAACTATGGCTACACCTTC. Encoded protein: CSVGRGNYGYTF.

The gene calls are TRBV6-5 and TRBJ2-3, with TRBD2 matching 12 bases. The trim removed 11 bases at V and 4 bases at J, leaving 7 bases unmatched. The germline gives CDR1 MNHEY, CDR2 SVGAGI. CDR3 size: 14 residues. DNA of the CDR3: TGTGCCGGACGTGCTAGCGGGGGGGCAGATACGCAGTATTTT. This gives the protein CAGRASGGADTQYF.

V usage is TRBV5-1 and J usage is TRBJ2-7, with 12 nucleotides matching TRBD2. V lost 3 bases and J lost 2; bases outside the gene matches: 3. This CDR3 is 15 amino acids long. The germline CDR1 and CDR2 sequences are SGHRS and YFSETQ. The DNA for the CDR3 is TGCGCCAGCAGCTCCGGACTAGCGGGGCCCTACGAGCAGTACTTC. Translating gives CASSSGLAGPYEQYF.

The chain joins TRBV2 to TRBJ1-2; 7 nucleotides agree with TRBD1. The CDR3 sequence is 13 residues long. Germline-derived CDR1 and CDR2 are SNHLY and FYNNEI. V was clipped by 8 bases and J by 8 bases; unmatched bases: 11. The CDR3 reads CASEGQAPTGYTF. In DNA, the CDR3 is TGTGCCAGCGAAGGACAGGCTCCCACGGGCTACACCTTC.

The genes are TRBV9 and TRBJ2-2; no reliable D call. V lost 3 bases and J lost 1, with 10 bases in between. Germline assignment: CDR1 SGDLS and CDR2 YYNGEE. The CDR3 runs to 15 residues. In nucleotides, the CDR3 is TGTGCCAGCAGCGCCAACCGACAGAACACCGGGGAGCTGTTTTTT. This translates into CASSANRQNTGELFF.

This chain joins TRBV6-5 and TRBJ1-1, with 7 bases lining up with TRBD1. Trimming removed 4 bases from V and 8 bases from J; junction bases left unmatched: 7. CDR3 length: 13 residues. Germline CDR1 reads MNHEY; CDR2 reads SVGAGI. The CDR3 sequence: CASSSWMGQEAFF. CDR3 nucleotides: TGTGCCAGCAGTTCATGGATGGGACAGGAAGCTTTCTTT.

V is TRBV19 and J is TRBJ2-3, with D possibly matching TRBD1 (5 bases). Trimming removed 3 bases from V and 1 base from J, with 14 bases in between. The CDR3 is 16 amino acids. CDR1 and CDR2 from the germline V gene are LNHDA and SQIVND (reference sequence). CDR3 amino acids: CASSIEGARGTDTQYF. The DNA of the CDR3 is TGTGCCAGTAGTATCGAAGGGGCGCGCGGCACAGATACGCAGTATTTT.

The chain uses TRBV10-3 and TRBJ1-5; a possible D gene is TRBD1 (6 bases). From germline, CDR1 is ENHRY and CDR2 SYGVKD. The CDR3 has 16 residues. Trimming removed 3 bases from V and 0 bases from J, with 12 bases in between. Here the CDR3 DNA reads TGTGCCATCAGTGACTACAGGGACCCTAGCAATCAGCCCCAGCATTTT. Encoded protein: CAISDYRDPSNQPQHF.

The J gene is TRBJ2-7, the V gene TRBV5-5; TRBD1 matches at 7 bases. In germline, CDR1 is SGHKS, CDR2 YYEKEE (reference sequence). V shed 0 bases and J 2 bases; nucleotides not matched to a gene: 5. This CDR3 is 15 amino acids long. DNA for the CDR3: TGTGCCAGCAGCTTGGTGGGACAGAGGCCCTACGAGCAGTACTTC. Translating it yields CASSLVGQRPYEQYF.

This clone was detected a few times. The V gene is TRBV12-3 or TRBV12-4, the J gene TRBJ2-7; D call uncertain. This CDR3 is 12 amino acids long. V was pared by 2 bases and J by 7 bases, with 9 bases between. CDR3 nucleotides: TGTGCCAGCAGTTTAAAGCCCACTGAGCAGTACTTC. Translated, it gives CASSLKPTEQYF.

The chain links TRBV28 to TRBJ2-3; 9 bases fit TRBD1. V gave up 6 bases and J gave up 2 bases; unmatched junction bases: 9. The CDR3 runs 16 residues. Germline assignment: CDR1 MDHEN and CDR2 SYDVKM. The CDR3 bases are TGTGCCAGCAGCCGGACAGGGGATCTAGACACAGATACGCAGTATTTT. Its protein product is CASSRTGDLDTDTQYF.

The gene calls are TRBV6-2 or TRBV6-3 and TRBJ2-3; tentative D call: TRBD2 (5 bases). CDR1 MNHEY and CDR2 SVGEGT come from the germline V gene. The length of the CDR3 is 16 residues. Trimming took 5 bases from V and 3 from J, leaving 18 bases between them. The CDR3 DNA reads TGTGCCAGCAGTGGTACAAGTGGATGGAGGACAGATACGCAGTATTTT. Residues: CASSGTSGWRTDTQYF.

This chain connects TRBV11-1 to TRBJ2-7, with 11 bases that match TRBD2. This CDR3 region has 14 residues. Germline CDR1 is SGHAT and CDR2 is FQDESV (reference sequence). With V trimmed by 5 bases and J by 3 bases, 3 bases remained unmatched. CDR3 nucleotide sequence: TGTGCCAGCAGCCTGACTAGCGGGAACTACGAGCAGTACTTC. The encoded protein is CASSLTSGNYEQYF.

The rearrangement links TRBV3-1 (or the pseudogene TRBV3-2) to TRBJ1-2; D not resolved. CDR3 length: 16 amino acids. Germline loops: CDR1 LGHDT, CDR2 YNNKEL (reference sequence). Trimming left V 3 bases short and J 0 bases short, with 14 bases between. The CDR3 nucleotides read TGTGCCAGCAGCCACCTGGTGGGCGTAGCTAACTATGGCTACACCTTC. The encoded protein is CASSHLVGVANYGYTF.

DNA for the CDR3: TGTGCCAGCAGCTCGACGGGGGGGATCGCTGAAGCTTTCTTT. It codes for CASSSTGGIAEAFF. The chain links TRBV9 to TRBJ1-1, with D possibly matching TRBD1 (5 bases). V was clipped by 4 bases and J by 6 bases, with 16 bases between them. The CDR3 loop spans 14 amino acids. Germline CDR1 and CDR2: SGDLS and YYNGEE.

The chain combines TRBV5-4 with TRBJ2-2; 8 bases fit TRBD2. Germline values: CDR1 SGHNT, CDR2 YYREEE (reference sequence). Germline trimming cut 6 bases from V and 3 bases from J; bases unmatched to any gene: 7. The CDR3 runs to 15 residues. The CDR3 sequence: CASMPGGPDTGELFF. The CDR3 DNA follows: TGTGCCAGCATGCCGGGGGGGCCTGACACCGGGGAGCTGTTTTTT.